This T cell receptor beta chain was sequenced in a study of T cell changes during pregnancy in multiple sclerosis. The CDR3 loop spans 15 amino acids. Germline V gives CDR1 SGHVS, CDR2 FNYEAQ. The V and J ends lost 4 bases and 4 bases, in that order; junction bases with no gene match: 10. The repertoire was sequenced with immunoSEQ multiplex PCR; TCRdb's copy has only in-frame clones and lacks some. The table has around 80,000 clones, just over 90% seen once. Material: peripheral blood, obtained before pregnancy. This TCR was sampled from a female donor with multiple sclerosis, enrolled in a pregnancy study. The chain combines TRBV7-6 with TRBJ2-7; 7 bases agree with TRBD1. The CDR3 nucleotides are TGTGCCAGCAGCTCCCTGGGGACAGATCAGTACGAGCAGTACTTC. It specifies CASSSLGTDQYEQYF.